Listed below are T cell receptor beta chains from one sample, sequenced in a study of T cell responses to AZD1222 COVID-19 vaccine. TCRdb's table, derived via immunoSEQ multiplex PCR, lists solely in-frame clones and lacks some. The table lists about 150,000 clones, roughly 91% of them singletons. The material sequenced was peripheral blood, taken on day 0 of AZD1222 vaccination. The receptor set was obtained from an adult in good health. CDR3s include the opening cysteine and the closing phenylalanine or tryptophan. A D gene is named only where the DNA matches it firmly. Expanded clones are given a class, and other clones once, few, many or no size at all.

cdr3_length	v_call	clone_size	j_call	d_call	cdr3_aa	cdr3_nt
15	TRBV29-1	.	TRBJ1-2	TRBD1	CSVYGTGDRNYGYTF	TGCAGCGTTTACGGGACAGGAGACCGTAACTATGGCTACACCTTC
13	TRBV9	.	TRBJ2-7	.	CASSLSTDYEQYF	TGTGCCAGCAGCCTTTCGACAGACTACGAGCAGTACTTC
15	TRBV5-6	.	TRBJ1-5	.	CASSFMPGGNQPQHF	TGTGCCAGCAGTTTCATGCCTGGGGGCAATCAGCCCCAGCATTTT
15	TRBV2	.	TRBJ2-5	.	CASSEVRGQQETQYF	TGTGCCAGCAGTGAAGTCCGGGGCCAGCAAGAGACCCAGTACTTC
15	TRBV9	.	TRBJ2-7	.	CASSVDPDRTYEQYF	TGTGCCAGCAGCGTAGACCCGGACAGAACCTACGAGCAGTACTTC
15	TRBV6-5	once	TRBJ2-1	TRBD1	CASRLTGTGDHEQFF	TGTGCCAGCAGATTAACCGGGACAGGGGATCATGAGCAGTTCTTC
15	TRBV5-1	.	TRBJ2-3	.	CASSSRGAPQDTQYF	TGCGCCAGCAGCTCCCGGGGGGCCCCACAAGATACGCAGTATTTT
13	TRBV6-5	few	TRBJ1-1	.	CASSRPALAEAFF	TGTGCCAGCAGTCGTCCCGCCCTCGCTGAAGCTTTCTTT
15	TRBV5-1	.	TRBJ1-5	.	CASMQGPYSNQPQHF	TGCGCCAGCATGCAGGGCCCTTATAGCAATCAGCCCCAGCATTTT
15	TRBV2	.	TRBJ2-5	.	CASSEDAAGQETQYF	TGTGCCAGCAGTGAAGACGCGGCAGGCCAAGAGACCCAGTACTTC
15	TRBV30	.	TRBJ2-2	TRBD2	CAWSALAGYTGELFF	TGTGCCTGGAGTGCCCTAGCGGGATACACCGGGGAGCTGTTTTTT
13	TRBV19	.	TRBJ1-4	TRBD1	CASTGQGHEKLFF	TGTGCCAGTACGGGACAGGGGCATGAAAAACTGTTTTTT
15	TRBV9	.	TRBJ2-2	.	CASSVVGVGTGELFF	TGTGCCAGCAGCGTAGTTGGGGTGGGCACCGGGGAGCTGTTTTTT
13	TRBV15	.	TRBJ1-2	.	CATSRGMGFGYTF	TGTGCCACCAGCAGGGGGATGGGGTTCGGCTACACCTTC
13	TRBV6-5	.	TRBJ1-5	.	CASTPHSNQPQHF	TGTGCCAGCACTCCCCATAGCAATCAGCCCCAGCATTTT
13	TRBV10-3	once	TRBJ1-1	.	CAISESNGPEAFF	TGTGCCATCAGTGAGTCGAACGGGCCTGAAGCTTTCTTT
13	TRBV19	.	TRBJ1-2	TRBD1	CASSDRGGYGYTF	TGTGCCAGTTCGGACAGGGGGGGCTATGGCTACACCTTC
13	TRBV6-2/TRBV6-3	.	TRBJ1-4	.	CASSLTGLEKLFF	TGTGCCAGCAGTTTAACAGGACTTGAAAAACTGTTTTTT
16	TRBV7-2	.	TRBJ2-3	TRBD2	CASSLLGRGGPDTQYF	TGTGCCAGCAGCTTACTTGGGCGGGGGGGCCCAGATACGCAGTATTTT
16	TRBV7-9	.	TRBJ1-1	.	CASSLFSQTMNTEAFF	TGTGCCAGCAGCTTATTCTCACAGACGATGAACACTGAAGCTTTCTTT
14	TRBV6-5	.	TRBJ2-2	.	CASSFTPTTGELFF	TGTGCCAGCAGTTTTACTCCAACCACCGGGGAGCTGTTTTTT
17	TRBV4-1	.	TRBJ2-7	TRBD1	CASSQETGTGPGYEQYF	TGCGCCAGCAGCCAAGAAACCGGGACAGGGCCGGGCTACGAGCAGTACTTC
14	TRBV28	.	TRBJ2-3	.	CASSPMSRGDTQYF	TGTGCCAGCAGTCCAATGTCCCGTGGAGATACGCAGTATTTT
15	TRBV7-5	.	TRBJ2-7	.	CARSEGQGVAYEQYF	TGTGCCAGAAGCGAGGGACAGGGGGTGGCCTACGAGCAGTACTTC
17	TRBV4-2	once	TRBJ2-3	TRBD2	CASSQEIAGGNTDTQYF	TGTGCCAGCAGCCAAGAAATAGCGGGGGGGAACACAGATACGCAGTATTTT
10	TRBV20-1	.	TRBJ2-7	.	CSATSVEQYF	TGCAGTGCTACGTCTGTGGAGCAGTACTTC
15	TRBV9	.	TRBJ1-4	.	CASSVEGRTNEKLFF	TGTGCCAGCAGCGTAGAAGGGAGAACTAATGAAAAACTGTTTTTT
13	TRBV2	.	TRBJ2-2	.	CASIPTGTGELFF	TGTGCCAGCATCCCTACAGGGACCGGGGAGCTGTTTTTT
13	TRBV5-4	few	TRBJ1-2	.	CASSPLGDYGYTF	TGTGCCAGCAGCCCCCTGGGGGACTATGGCTACACCTTC
13	TRBV19	.	TRBJ1-5	.	CASSTRVFQPQHF	TGTGCCAGTAGTACCCGGGTGTTTCAGCCCCAGCATTTT